Shown below are 7 T cell receptor beta chains from a single sample sequenced in a study of control samples from healthy donors and cancer patients. Some clones are missing from TCRdb's copy, which holds only in-frame ones; the method was immunoSEQ multiplex PCR. The sample shows some 100,000 clones, about 86% of them seen only once. The sample taken for sequencing was blood. The receptors were sampled from a man under 40 in good health.

V usage is TRBV6-5 and J usage is TRBJ2-1; D may be TRBD1 or TRBD2 (6 bases each). The length of the CDR3 is 15 residues. Germline CDR1 and CDR2: MNHEY and SVGAGI. Trimming removed 6 bases from V and 6 bases from J, with 18 bases in between. CDR3 DNA sequence: TGTGCCAGCAGAGGGACTCCCTTAGGGGGCAATGAGCAGTTCTTC. Translation gives CASRGTPLGGNEQFF.

The genes are TRBV23-1 and TRBJ2-1, with D perhaps assigned TRBD1 or TRBD2 (6 bases each). TRBV23-1 is known as an ORF, though its function is uncertain. V was shortened by 8 bases and J by 5 bases, with 13 bases between the two germline ends. This CDR3 contains 13 residues. The CDR3 DNA is TGCGCCAGCTCGGGGGCGGGCGACAATGAGCAGTTCTTC. Translation gives CASSGAGDNEQFF.

The J gene is TRBJ2-5, the V gene TRBV3-1 (or the pseudogene TRBV3-2); tentatively, D is TRBD1 (6 bases). This CDR3 is 14 amino acids long. V lost 5 bases and J 2 bases, leaving 12 bases between the germline ends. Per the germline V gene, CDR1 is LGHDT and CDR2 is YNNKEL (reference sequence). CDR3 in amino acids: CASSSVDRQETQYF. The DNA of the CDR3 is TGTGCCAGCAGCTCCGTGGACAGACAAGAGACCCAGTACTTC.

The rearrangement links TRBV7-9 to TRBJ1-1; D possibly corresponds to TRBD1 (6 bases). With 4 bases removed from V and 3 bases from J, the gap between germline ends came to 18 bases. Germline V gives CDR1 SEHNR, CDR2 FQNEAQ (reference sequence). CDR3 length: 16 residues. The CDR3 spells CASSSGAVAVDTEAFF. As DNA, the CDR3 is TGTGCCAGCAGCTCAGGGGCCGTGGCTGTCGACACTGAAGCTTTCTTT.

The table lists this clone with a few counts. The chain joins TRBV6-5 to TRBJ1-5, with TRBD1 identical over 8 bases. The CDR3 runs to 14 residues. Trimming removed 6 bases from V and 7 bases from J; junction bases left unmatched: 8. Germline values: CDR1 MNHEY, CDR2 SVGAGI. CDR3 loop: CASSSGQGEQPQHF. Here the CDR3 DNA reads TGTGCCAGCAGCTCCGGACAGGGTGAACAGCCCCAGCATTTT.

A few counts support this clone. This chain connects TRBV6-5 to TRBJ1-6; D remains unclear. The CDR3 spans 15 residues. Germline values: CDR1 MNHEY, CDR2 SVGAGI. V was shortened by 7 bases and J by 5 bases, with 15 bases between the two germline ends. The DNA of the CDR3 is TGTGCCAGCAACCCGTTAGTAACGAATAATTCACCCCTCCACTTT. Its protein is CASNPLVTNNSPLHF.

This chain links TRBV2 with TRBJ2-5; possibly TRBD1 or TRBD2 for D (5 bases each). Deletions cut 7 bases from V and 0 bases from J, with 15 bases between. Germline V gene sequence: CDR1 SNHLY, CDR2 FYNNEI. The CDR3 contains 15 residues. Here the CDR3 reads CASTPGTLYQETQYF. CDR3 bases: TGTGCCAGCACCCCGGGGACCTTGTACCAAGAGACCCAGTACTTC. The full variable domain, with the rest looked up from reference TRBV2 and TRBJ2-5, is EPEVTQTPSHQVTQMGQEVILRCVPISNHLYFYWYRQILGQKVEFLVSFYNNEISEKSEIFDDQFSVERPDGSNFTLKIRSTKLEDSAMYFCASTPGTLYQETQYFGPGTRLLVL.